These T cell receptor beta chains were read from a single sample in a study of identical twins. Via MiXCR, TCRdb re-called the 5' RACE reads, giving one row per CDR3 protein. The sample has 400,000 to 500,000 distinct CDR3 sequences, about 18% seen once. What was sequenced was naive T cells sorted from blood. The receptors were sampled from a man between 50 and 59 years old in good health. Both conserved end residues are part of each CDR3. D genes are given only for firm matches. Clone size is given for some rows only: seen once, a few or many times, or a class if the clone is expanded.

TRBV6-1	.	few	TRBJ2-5	CASRPGGLQETQYF	TGTGCCAGCAGGCCTGGCGGGCTACAAGAGACCCAGTACTTC
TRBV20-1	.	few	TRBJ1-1	CSARDVGQVGTEAFF	TGCAGTGCTAGAGATGTCGGACAAGTGGGCACTGAAGCTTTCTTT
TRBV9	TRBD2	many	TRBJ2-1	CASSVGSGPSYNEQFF	TGTGCCAGCAGCGTTGGTAGCGGGCCTTCCTACAATGAGCAGTTCTTC
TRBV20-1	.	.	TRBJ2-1	CSARHGRNVNEQFF	TGCAGTGCTAGACATGGCCGAAACGTGAATGAGCAGTTCTTC
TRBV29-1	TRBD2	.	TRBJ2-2	CSVGLAGPGVLFF	TGCAGCGTTGGGTTAGCGGGACCCGGGGTGCTGTTTTTT
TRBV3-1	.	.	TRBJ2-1	CASSPNYYNEQFF	TGTGCCAGCAGTCCTAACTACTACAATGAGCAGTTCTTC
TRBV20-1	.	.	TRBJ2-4	CSARDRFRRDIQYF	TGCAGTGCTAGAGATCGTTTCCGGCGAGATATTCAGTACTTC
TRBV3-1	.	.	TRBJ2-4	CASSQEGATENIQYF	TGTGCCAGCAGCCAAGAAGGGGCGACGGAAAACATTCAGTACTTC
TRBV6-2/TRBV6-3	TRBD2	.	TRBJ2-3	CASSYRGGQTDTQYF	TGTGCCAGCAGTTACCGGGGGGGGCAGACAGATACGCAGTATTTT
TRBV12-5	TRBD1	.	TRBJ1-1	CASGDRGHTEAFF	TGTGCTAGTGGGGACAGGGGTCACACTGAAGCTTTCTTT
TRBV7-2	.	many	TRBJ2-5	CASSPNTGTQYF	TGTGCCAGCAGCCCCAATACTGGGACCCAGTACTTC
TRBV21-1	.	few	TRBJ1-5	CATGASSNQPQHF	TGTGCCACAGGGGCCTCGAGCAATCAGCCCCAGCATTTT
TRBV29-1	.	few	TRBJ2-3	CSGAPGTAQDTQYF	TGCAGCGGGGCGCCGGGTACGGCACAAGATACGCAGTATTTT
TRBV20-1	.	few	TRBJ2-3	CSARTEVDTQYF	TGCAGTGCTAGGACAGAGGTAGATACGCAGTATTTT
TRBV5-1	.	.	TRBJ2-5	CASSLIRGETQYF	TGCGCCAGCAGCTTGATCCGAGGGGAGACCCAGTACTTC
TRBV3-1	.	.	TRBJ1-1	CASSRGTTEAFF	TGTGCCAGCAGCCGTGGGACAACTGAAGCTTTCTTT
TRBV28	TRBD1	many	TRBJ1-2	CASSSAMGQRYGYTF	TGTGCCAGCAGTTCCGCTATGGGACAGCGCTATGGCTACACCTTC
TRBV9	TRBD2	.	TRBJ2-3	CASSVRAGGGTDTQYF	TGTGCCAGCAGCGTAAGGGCGGGAGGGGGCACAGATACGCAGTATTTT
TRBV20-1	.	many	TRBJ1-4	CSATQNTGEKLFF	TGCAGTGCGACGCAGAATACTGGTGAAAAACTGTTTTTT
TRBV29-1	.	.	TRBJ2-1	CSAWGDSGGGVAYNEQFF	TGCAGCGCCTGGGGGGACAGCGGCGGCGGGGTGGCCTACAATGAGCAGTTCTTC
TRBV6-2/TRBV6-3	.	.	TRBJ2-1	CASSYSRRPPANEQFF	TGTGCCAGCAGTTACTCGAGGCGCCCCCCGGCGAATGAGCAGTTCTTC
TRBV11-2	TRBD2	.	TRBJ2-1	CASSLVTGPSGRAYNEQFF	TGTGCCAGCAGCTTAGTTACAGGCCCTAGCGGGAGGGCCTACAATGAGCAGTTCTTC
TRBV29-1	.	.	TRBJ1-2	CSAEGPGQRSYTF	TGCAGCGCCGAAGGGCCAGGACAGAGGTCCTACACCTTC
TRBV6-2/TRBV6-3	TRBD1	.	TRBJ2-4	CASSYPSAFDRGLSKNIQYF	TGTGCCAGCAGTTACCCGAGTGCCTTCGACAGGGGTCTTTCCAAAAACATTCAGTACTTC
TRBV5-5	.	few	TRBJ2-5	CASSFREAETQYF	TGTGCCAGCAGCTTCCGGGAAGCGGAGACCCAGTACTTC
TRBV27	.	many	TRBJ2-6	CASCAGVAGANVLTF	TGTGCCAGTTGTGCAGGGGTCGCTGGGGCCAACGTCCTGACTTTC
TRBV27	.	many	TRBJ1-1	CASSSPFVHEAFF	TGTGCCAGCAGTTCCCCCTTTGTCCATGAAGCTTTCTTT
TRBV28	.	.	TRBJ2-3	CASNQGWDTQYF	TGTGCCAGCAACCAGGGGTGGGATACGCAGTATTTT
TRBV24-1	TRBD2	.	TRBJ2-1	CATSGSPSSGADNEQFF	TGTGCCACCAGTGGAAGTCCTAGTAGCGGGGCCGACAATGAGCAGTTCTTC
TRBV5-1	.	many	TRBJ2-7	CASSLTTLIYSYEQYF	TGCGCCAGCAGCTTGACCACACTCATCTACTCCTACGAGCAGTACTTC
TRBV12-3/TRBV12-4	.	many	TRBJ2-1	CASSDNEQFF	TGTGCCAGCTCGGACAATGAGCAGTTCTTC
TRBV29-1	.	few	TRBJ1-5	CSVDRQDSNQPQHF	TGCAGCGTTGATCGGCAGGATAGCAATCAGCCCCAGCATTTT
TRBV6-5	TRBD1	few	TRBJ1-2	CASSYSGGNYGYTF	TGTGCCAGCAGTTACTCAGGGGGCAACTATGGCTACACCTTC
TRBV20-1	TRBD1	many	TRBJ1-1	CSARGPGGTEAFF	TGCAGTGCTAGGGGCCCAGGGGGCACTGAAGCTTTCTTT
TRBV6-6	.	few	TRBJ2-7	CASSYISGDEQYF	TGTGCCAGCAGTTACATTTCCGGAGACGAGCAGTACTTC
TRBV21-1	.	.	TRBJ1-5	CASSKVGSYGSNQPQHF	TGTGCCAGCAGCAAAGTCGGGTCCTACGGTAGCAATCAGCCCCAGCATTTT
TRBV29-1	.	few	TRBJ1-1	CSVRQNTEAFF	TGCAGCGTAAGACAGAACACTGAAGCTTTCTTT
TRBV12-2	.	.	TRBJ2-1	CASRSVRDEQFF	TGTGCAAGTCGCTCCGTGAGGGATGAGCAGTTCTTC
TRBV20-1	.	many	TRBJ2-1	CSARSPGETYNEQFF	TGCAGTGCTAGGAGTCCGGGGGAAACGTACAATGAGCAGTTCTTC
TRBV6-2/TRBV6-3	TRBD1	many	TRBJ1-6	CASSLLGQGRSGSNSPLHF	TGTGCCAGCAGTTTACTGGGACAGGGGCGCTCGGGGAGTAATTCACCCCTCCACTTT